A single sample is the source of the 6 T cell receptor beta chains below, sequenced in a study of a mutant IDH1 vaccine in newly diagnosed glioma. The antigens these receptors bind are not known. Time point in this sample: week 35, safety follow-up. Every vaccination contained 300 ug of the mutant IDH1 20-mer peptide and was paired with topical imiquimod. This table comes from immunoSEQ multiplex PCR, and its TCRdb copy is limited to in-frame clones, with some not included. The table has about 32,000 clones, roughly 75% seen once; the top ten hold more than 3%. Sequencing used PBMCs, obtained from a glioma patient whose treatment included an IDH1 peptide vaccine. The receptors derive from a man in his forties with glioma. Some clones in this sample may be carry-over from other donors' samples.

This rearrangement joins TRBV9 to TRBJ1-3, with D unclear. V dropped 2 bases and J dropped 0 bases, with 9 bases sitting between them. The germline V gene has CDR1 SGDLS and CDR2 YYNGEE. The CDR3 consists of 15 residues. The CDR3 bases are TGTGCCAGCAGCGTCGCTGAGGGCTCTGGAAACACCATATATTTT. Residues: CASSVAEGSGNTIYF. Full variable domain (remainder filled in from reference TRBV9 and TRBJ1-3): DSGVTQTPKHLITATGQRVTLRCSPRSGDLSVYWYQQSLDQGLQFLIQYYNGEERAKGNILERFSAQQFPDLHSELNLSSLELGDSALYFCASSVAEGSGNTIYFGEGSWLTVV.

The CDR3 DNA follows: TGTGCCAGCAGTTCCTCCAGCGGGGGATACAATGAGCAGTTCTTC. Translation gives CASSSSSGGYNEQFF. The chain has TRBV27 and TRBJ2-1; 8 positions match TRBD2. This CDR3 contains 15 residues. V gave up 4 bases and J gave up 4 bases; unmatched junction bases: 6. Germline values: CDR1 MNHEY, CDR2 SMNVEV (reference sequence).

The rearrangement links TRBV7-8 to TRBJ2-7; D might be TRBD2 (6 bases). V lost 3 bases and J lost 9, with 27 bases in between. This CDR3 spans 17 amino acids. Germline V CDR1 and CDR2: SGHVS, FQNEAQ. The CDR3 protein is CASSLGGTRAARVAQYF. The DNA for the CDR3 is TGTGCCAGCAGCTTGGGGGGTACGCGGGCCGCCCGGGTGGCGCAGTACTTC.

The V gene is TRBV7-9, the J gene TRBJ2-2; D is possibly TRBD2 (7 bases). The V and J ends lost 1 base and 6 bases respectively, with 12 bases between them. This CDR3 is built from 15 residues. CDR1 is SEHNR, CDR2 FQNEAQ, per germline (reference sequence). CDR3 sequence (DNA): TGTGCCAGCAGCTTAGACAGGGAGGGGTCCGGGGAGCTGTTTTTT. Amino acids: CASSLDREGSGELFF. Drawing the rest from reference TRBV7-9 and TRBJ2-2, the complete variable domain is DTGVSQNPRHKITKRGQNVTFRCDPISEHNRLYWYRQTLGQGPEFLTYFQNEAQLEKSRLLSDRFSAERPKGSFSTLEIQRTEQGDSAMYLCASSLDREGSGELFFGEGSRLTVL.

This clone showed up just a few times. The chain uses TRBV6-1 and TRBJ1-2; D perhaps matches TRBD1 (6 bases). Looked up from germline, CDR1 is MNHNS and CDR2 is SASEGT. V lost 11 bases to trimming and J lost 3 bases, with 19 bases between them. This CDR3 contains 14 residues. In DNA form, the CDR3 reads TGTGCCTCCGCGGTGGGGGGGCTAGACTATGGCTACACCTTC. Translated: CASAVGGLDYGYTF.

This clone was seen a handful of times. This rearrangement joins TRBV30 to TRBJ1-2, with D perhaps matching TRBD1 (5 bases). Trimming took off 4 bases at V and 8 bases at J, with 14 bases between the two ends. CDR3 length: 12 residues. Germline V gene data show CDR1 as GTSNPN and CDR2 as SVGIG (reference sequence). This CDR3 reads CAWIGRAGGYTF. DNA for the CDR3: TGTGCCTGGATCGGCAGGGCGGGAGGCTACACCTTC.